This TCR beta chain was found in a study of cytomegalovirus exposure and HLA in healthy donors. Study-wide results and caveats: Later analysis placed DRB1 highest and HLA-C lowest in TCR association rates, which differed by HLA locus. The CMV antigen specificity of a few CMV-associated chains was confirmed through in vitro analysis. An analysis was carried out later, and it reportedly showed fewer N-insertions in an Asian-associated ancestry cluster than the 666-donor mean. The majority of TCR sequences were rare, yet some public TCRs appeared in many donors.

The study ran its PCR with 60 Vbeta and 13 Jbeta primers. The table came from immunoSEQ multiplex PCR; TCRdb's copy has only in-frame clones and leaves some out. The sample includes around 110,000 clones, 8.5% to 10% seen only once; the top ten take less than 4%. Trimming removed 4 bases at V and 8 bases at J, with 17 bases between. CDR3 length: 14 amino acids. CDR1 is GTSNPN, CDR2 SVGIG, per germline (reference sequence). This clone has just a few counts. Its antigen is not known. This TCR was sampled from a man aged 25-45 years in good health and CMV-seronegative. This chain uses TRBV30 with TRBJ1-4; D is unresolved. The sample comprised PBMCs. CDR3 sequence (DNA): TGTGCCTGGAATCCCCCAGGACGGAGGGAAAAACTGTTTTTT. It yields the protein CAWNPPGRREKLFF.